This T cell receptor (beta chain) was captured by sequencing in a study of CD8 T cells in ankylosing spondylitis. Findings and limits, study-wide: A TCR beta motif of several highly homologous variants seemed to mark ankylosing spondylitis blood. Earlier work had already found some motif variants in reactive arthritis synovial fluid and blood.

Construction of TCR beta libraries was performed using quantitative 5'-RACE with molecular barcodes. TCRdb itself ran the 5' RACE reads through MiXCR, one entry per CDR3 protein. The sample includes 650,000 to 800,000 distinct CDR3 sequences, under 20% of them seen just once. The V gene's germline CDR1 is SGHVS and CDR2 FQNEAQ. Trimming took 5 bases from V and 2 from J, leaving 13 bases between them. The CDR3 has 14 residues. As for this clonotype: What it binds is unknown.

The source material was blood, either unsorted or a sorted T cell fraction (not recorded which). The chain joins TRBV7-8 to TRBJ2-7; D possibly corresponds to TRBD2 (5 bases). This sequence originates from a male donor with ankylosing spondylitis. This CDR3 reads CASSRSPGTYEQYF. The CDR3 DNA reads TGTGCCAGCAGCAGAAGTCCGGGAACCTACGAGCAGTACTTC.